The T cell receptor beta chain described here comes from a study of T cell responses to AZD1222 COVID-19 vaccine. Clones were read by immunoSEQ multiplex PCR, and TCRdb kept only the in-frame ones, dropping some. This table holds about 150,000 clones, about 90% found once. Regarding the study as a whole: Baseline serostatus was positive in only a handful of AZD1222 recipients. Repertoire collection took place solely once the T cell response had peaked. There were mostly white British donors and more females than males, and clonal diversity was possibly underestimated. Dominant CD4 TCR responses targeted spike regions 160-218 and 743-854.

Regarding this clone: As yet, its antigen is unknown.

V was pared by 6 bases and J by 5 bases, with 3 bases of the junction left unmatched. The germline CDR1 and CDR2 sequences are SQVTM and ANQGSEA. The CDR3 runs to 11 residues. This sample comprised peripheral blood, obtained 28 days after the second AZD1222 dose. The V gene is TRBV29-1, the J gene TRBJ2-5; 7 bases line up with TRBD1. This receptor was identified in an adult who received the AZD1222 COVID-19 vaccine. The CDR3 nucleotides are TGCAGCGTCCAGACAGGGGAGACCCAGTACTTC. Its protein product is CSVQTGETQYF. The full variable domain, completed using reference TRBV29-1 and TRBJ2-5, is SAVISQKPSRDICQRGTSLTIQCQVDSQVTMMFWYRQQPGQSLTLIATANQGSEATYESGFVIDKFPISRPNLTFSTLTVSNMSPEDSSIYLCSVQTGETQYFGPGTRLLVL.